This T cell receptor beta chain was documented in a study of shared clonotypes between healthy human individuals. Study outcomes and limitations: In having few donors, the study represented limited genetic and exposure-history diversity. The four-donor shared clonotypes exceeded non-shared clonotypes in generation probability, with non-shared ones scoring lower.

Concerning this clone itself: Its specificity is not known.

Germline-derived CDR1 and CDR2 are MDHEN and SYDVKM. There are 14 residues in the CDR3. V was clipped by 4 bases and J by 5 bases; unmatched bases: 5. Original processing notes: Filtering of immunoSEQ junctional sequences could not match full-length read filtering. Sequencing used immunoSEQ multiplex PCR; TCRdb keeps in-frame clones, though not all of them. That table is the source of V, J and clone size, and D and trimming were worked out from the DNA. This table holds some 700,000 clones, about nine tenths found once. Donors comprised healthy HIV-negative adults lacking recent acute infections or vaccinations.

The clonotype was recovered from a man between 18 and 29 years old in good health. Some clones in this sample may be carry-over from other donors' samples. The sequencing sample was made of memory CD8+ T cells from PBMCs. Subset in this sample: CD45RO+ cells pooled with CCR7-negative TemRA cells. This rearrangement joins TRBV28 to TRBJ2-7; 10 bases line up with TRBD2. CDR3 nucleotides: TGTGCCAGCAGTTCTCTAGCGGGAGTTGACGAGCAGTACTTC. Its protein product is CASSSLAGVDEQYF. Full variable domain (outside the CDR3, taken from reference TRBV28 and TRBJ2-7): DVKVTQSSRYLVKRTGEKVFLECVQDMDHENMFWYRQDPGLGLRLIYFSYDVKMKEKGDIPEGYSVSREKKERFSLILESASTNQTSMYLCASSSLAGVDEQYFGPGTRLTVT.